The entry below describes one T cell receptor (beta chain). The CDR3 consists of 15 residues. V lost 0 bases, J lost 11 bases, and 8 bases stayed unmatched. Germline loops: CDR1 MNHEY, CDR2 SVGAGI. Via MiXCR, TCRdb re-called the 5' RACE reads, giving one row per CDR3 protein. The sample holds under 65,000 distinct CDR3 sequences, about 28% seen once. The chain combines TRBV6-5 with TRBJ1-5; 9 positions match TRBD1. The origin of this receptor is a female donor with breast cancer. Sequencing input: tumor-infiltrating memory CD4+ T cells sorted from the breast tumor. Indicated subset: memory CD4+ T cells, CD4+CD45RO+CD25-. Written as DNA, the CDR3 is TGTGCCAGCAGTTACTCGACAGGGGGACGAGGGGCCCAGCATTTT. This sequence encodes CASSYSTGGRGAQHF.